One and the same sample provided the 15 T cell receptor beta chains below, sequenced in a study of blood T cell repertoires in COVID-19. Assay: immunoSEQ multiplex PCR; the TCRdb copy retains only in-frame clones and omits some. The sample includes 200,000 to 300,000 clones, 75% to 90% of them seen just once. Sequenced: peripheral blood. The source is a man aged 25 to 40 with active or convalescent COVID-19.

V and J are TRBV5-1 and TRBJ1-4, with unresolved D. The CDR3 contains 13 residues. V shed 8 bases and J shed 4 bases, with 12 bases lying between them. The V gene's germline CDR1 is SGHRS and CDR2 YFSETQ. In DNA form, the CDR3 reads TGCGCCAGTGCGGGAGGAGATAATGAAAAACTGTTTTTT. Its translation is CASAGGDNEKLFF.

Here the CDR3 reads CASSLSGQTYEQYF. The CDR3 region has the DNA TGTGCCAGCAGTTTATCGGGACAGACCTACGAGCAGTACTTC. The chain combines TRBV27 with TRBJ2-7; 7 nucleotides agree with TRBD1. The V and J ends lost 0 bases and 2 bases, in that order; junction bases with no gene match: 1. The CDR3 is 14 amino acids. CDR1 is MNHEY, CDR2 SMNVEV, per germline (reference sequence).

J is TRBJ1-1 and V is TRBV6-5; D remains ambiguous. V shed 5 bases and J shed 10 bases, with 17 bases lying between them. CDR3 length: 13 amino acids. Germline V gives CDR1 MNHEY, CDR2 SVGAGI. Written as DNA, the CDR3 is TGTGCCAGCAGTCGGATCGCGGGAGGGCCAGCTTTCTTT. Translated, it gives CASSRIAGGPAFF.

The chain links TRBV6-6 to TRBJ1-2; 10 bases align to TRBD1. J was trimmed by 8 bases and V by 0 bases; bases with no gene match: 6. This CDR3 spans 15 amino acids. Germline assignment: CDR1 MNHNY and CDR2 SVGAGI (reference sequence). The CDR3 is CASSYSPGQGYGYTF. The CDR3 DNA reads as TGTGCCAGCAGTTACTCCCCGGGACAGGGGTACGGCTACACCTTC.

V and J are TRBV2 and TRBJ2-3; 12 bases map to TRBD2. CDR3 length: 16 residues. Trimming took 5 bases from V and 4 from J; bases not matched to a gene: 7. The germline V gene has CDR1 SNHLY and CDR2 FYNNEI. CDR3 region: CASSTWTSGAPDTQYF. DNA of the CDR3: TGTGCCAGCAGTACCTGGACTAGCGGGGCCCCAGATACGCAGTATTTT.

About this clone itself: The same CDR3 also results from other DNA sequences found in this sample. The chain recombines TRBV6-5 with TRBJ1-2; 7 positions agree with TRBD1. This CDR3 is built from 13 residues. Per germline, CDR1 MNHEY and CDR2 SVGAGI. With 8 bases clipped from V and 3 bases from J, the junction kept 6 bases outside the gene matches. Here the CDR3 DNA reads TGTGCCAGCTCCCGGGACAGAGACTATGGCTACACCTTC. This translates into CASSRDRDYGYTF.

This CDR3 is CASSLEQGTYEQYF. The CDR3 DNA follows: TGTGCCAGCAGCTTGGAACAGGGGACCTACGAGCAGTACTTC. The rearrangement uses TRBV5-5 and TRBJ2-7, with 7 nucleotides matching TRBD1. The V gene's germline CDR1 is SGHKS and CDR2 YYEKEE (reference sequence). The CDR3 has 14 amino acids. With 0 bases clipped from V and 2 bases from J, the junction kept 2 bases outside the gene matches.

This clone was picked up a small number of times. The V and J genes are TRBV6-4 and TRBJ2-2, with TRBD1 matching over 7 bases. Germline values: CDR1 MRHNA, CDR2 SNTAGT. CDR3 length: 14 residues. J was trimmed by 2 bases and V by 6 bases; bases with no gene match: 3. This CDR3 reads CASSQGVNTGELFF. The CDR3 nucleotides are TGTGCCAGCAGCCAGGGGGTTAACACCGGGGAGCTGTTTTTT.

The chain employs TRBV9 and TRBJ2-5, with TRBD2 identical over 12 bases. CDR1 SGDLS and CDR2 YYNGEE come from the germline V gene. The CDR3 is 15 residues long. J gave up 5 bases and V 0 bases, and 2 bases lay outside the gene matches. CDR3 loop: CASSVGLAGVETQYF. The CDR3 nucleotides are TGTGCCAGCAGCGTAGGACTAGCGGGGGTGGAGACCCAGTACTTC.

The chain uses TRBV5-1 and TRBJ2-2; 10 bases map to TRBD2. V shed 4 bases and J 7 bases; nucleotides not matched to a gene: 28. This CDR3 contains 22 residues. CDR1 is SGHRS, CDR2 YFSETQ, per germline. In DNA form, the CDR3 reads TGCGCCAGCAGCGCTCACCTAGGAGCGGGGGGGCCTTTGGCCGTCGCGTACGGGGAGCTGTTTTTT. As protein: CASSAHLGAGGPLAVAYGELFF.

This chain links TRBV21-1 with TRBJ2-2; the table's TRBD1 call for D was not verified on the DNA. TRBV21-1 is noted as a pseudogene. The CDR3 has 17 residues. The CDR3 DNA is TGTGCCAGCAGCAGAACAGGGGCGGCCCCGAACACCGGGGAGCTGTTTTTT. Encoded protein: CASSRTGAAPNTGELFF.

This sequence joins TRBV28 and TRBJ2-7, with D possibly being TRBD1 (5 bases). Germline assignment: CDR1 MDHEN and CDR2 SYDVKM. This CDR3 has 14 amino acids. Trimming removed 6 bases at V and 1 base at J, with 13 bases between. This chain's CDR3 is CASSLTDYSYEQYF. CDR3 in DNA: TGTGCCAGCAGCCTGACAGATTATTCCTACGAGCAGTACTTC.

This clone was seen only once. CDR3 amino acids: CASSQDYERGSTDTQYF. DNA of the CDR3: TGTGCCAGCAGCCAGGATTACGAGCGGGGAAGCACAGATACGCAGTATTTT. The chain employs TRBV3-1 (or the pseudogene TRBV3-2) and TRBJ2-3; 7 nucleotides line up with TRBD2. The J segment lost 0 bases and the V segment lost 3 bases, leaving 9 bases of the junction unmatched. From germline, CDR1 is LGHDT and CDR2 YNNKEL (reference sequence). CDR3 length: 17 amino acids.

The chain recombines TRBV12-3 or TRBV12-4 with TRBJ1-1, with D tentatively TRBD1 (5 bases). The CDR3 sequence is 13 residues long. V was trimmed by 6 bases and J by 4 bases, leaving 12 bases between them. Written as DNA, the CDR3 is TGTGCCAGCAGCAAAGGGGTTGTCACTGAAGCTTTCTTT. It encodes CASSKGVVTEAFF.

The chain has TRBV30 and TRBJ1-2, with D possibly matching TRBD1 (5 bases). The CDR3 is 15 residues long. V shed 1 base and J shed 8 bases, with 20 bases lying between them. Germline CDR1 and CDR2: GTSNPN and SVGIG (reference sequence). CDR3 in DNA: TGTGCCTGGAGTGCCGTAGGGACTGACGCGTACGGCTACACCTTC. Protein: CAWSAVGTDAYGYTF. Drawing the rest from reference TRBV30 and TRBJ1-2, the complete variable domain is SQTIHQWPATLVQPVGSPLSLECTVEGTSNPNLYWYRQAAGRGLQLLFYSVGIGQISSEVPQNLSASRPQDRQFILSSKKLLLSDSGFYLCAWSAVGTDAYGYTFGSGTRLTVV.